The sequence of this T cell receptor beta chain was determined in a study of T cells in Graves' hyperthyroidism and ophthalmopathy. From RNA transcripts, TCR beta CDR3 regions were amplified. The HTBI primer set drove a first-round RT-PCR of the TCR CDR3. TCRdb fed the multiplex PCR reads into MiXCR, producing one record per CDR3 protein. Counted here are over 350,000 distinct CDR3 sequences, over 13% occurring once; the ten biggest clones make up around 28%. V was pared by 1 base and J by 3 bases, with 10 bases between. Germline lookup yields CDR1 SGHNT and CDR2 YYREEE (reference sequence). There are 14 residues in the CDR3. This clonotype was seen only a few times.

The sequencing input was blood. The chain uses TRBV5-4 and TRBJ2-5; a possible D gene is TRBD1 (6 bases). This receptor was obtained from a man in his forties or fifties with Graves' ophthalmopathy. The CDR3 sequence: CASSLRQDKETQYF. CDR3 DNA: TGTGCCAGCAGCTTGCGACAGGACAAAGAGACCCAGTACTTC. The entire variable domain, with the rest obtained from reference TRBV5-4 and TRBJ2-5, is as follows: ETGVTQSPTHLIKTRGQQVTLRCSSQSGHNTVSWYQQALGQGPQFIFQYYREEENGRGNFPPRFSGLQFPNYSSELNVNALELDDSALYLCASSLRQDKETQYFGPGTRLLVL.